Listed below are T cell receptor beta chains from one sample, sequenced in a study of blood T cell repertoires in COVID-19. The repertoire was sequenced with immunoSEQ multiplex PCR; TCRdb's copy has only in-frame clones and lacks some. The table has tens of thousands of clones, 65% to 90% seen once; the top ten hold 6.5% to 7.5%. Input material: peripheral blood. All receptors come from a man aged 25 to 45 with COVID-19, enrolled during active disease. Both conserved end residues are part of each CDR3. The order of the fields is J gene, V gene, D gene, clone size, CDR3 protein, CDR3 DNA. The D gene is left open where the match is weak. Rows may omit the clone size; those that give it use once, few, many or a size class.

TRBJ2-2 | TRBV5-1 | TRBD2 | few | CASSPGGVNGELFF | TGCGCCAGCAGCCCCGGGGGGGTCAACGGGGAGCTGTTTTTT
TRBJ1-5 | TRBV19 | NA | NA | CASTRQGDNQPQHF | TGTGCCAGTACCCGACAAGGGGATAATCAGCCCCAGCATTTT
TRBJ1-4 | TRBV7-9 | NA | once | CASSSRAVVEKLFF | TGTGCCAGCAGCTCGAGGGCAGTTGTCGAAAAACTGTTTTTT
TRBJ2-3 | TRBV7-2 | TRBD2 | NA | CASSPWTSHSTDTQYF | TGTGCCAGCAGCCCATGGACTAGCCATAGCACAGATACGCAGTATTTT
TRBJ2-2 | TRBV19 | TRBD1 | NA | CASSMGQVAGTGELFF | TGTGCCAGTAGTATGGGACAGGTGGCAGGGACCGGGGAGCTGTTTTTT
TRBJ2-1 | TRBV5-1 | TRBD2 | NA | CASSLVGTSGHNEQFF | TGCGCCAGCAGCTTGGTGGGGACTAGCGGCCACAATGAGCAGTTCTTC
TRBJ2-3 | TRBV27 | TRBD2 | NA | CASRPARNSGSRSDTQYF | TGTGCCAGCAGGCCGGCCAGAAATAGCGGGAGCCGATCAGATACGCAGTATTTT
TRBJ1-4 | TRBV14 | NA | NA | CASSHPAGWGEKLFF | TGTGCCAGCAGCCACCCCGCAGGGTGGGGTGAAAAACTGTTTTTT
TRBJ2-1 | TRBV6-5 | NA | many | CASSFEGGSYNEQFF | TGTGCCAGCAGTTTCGAGGGAGGCTCCTACAATGAGCAGTTCTTC
TRBJ2-3 | TRBV6-5 | TRBD2 | NA | CASRKSGRADTQYF | TGTGCCAGCCGAAAAAGCGGGAGAGCGGATACGCAGTATTTT
TRBJ1-1 | TRBV7-9 | NA | NA | CASSPLNTEAFF | TGTGCCAGCAGCCCACTAAACACTGAAGCTTTCTTT
TRBJ1-3 | TRBV20-1 | NA | NA | CSAKYGDTIYF | TGCAGTGCTAAATACGGAGACACCATATATTTT
TRBJ2-5 | TRBV9 | NA | NA | CASSVGALSGETQYF | TGTGCCAGCAGCGTAGGAGCTCTCTCGGGGGAGACCCAGTACTTC
TRBJ1-2 | TRBV25-1 | NA | NA | CASSELGRYYGYTF | TGTGCCAGCAGTGAATTGGGCCGCTACTATGGCTACACCTTC
TRBJ2-2 | TRBV19 | NA | NA | CASSIDYWGAANTGELFF | TGTGCCAGTAGTATAGATTACTGGGGCGCCGCGAACACCGGGGAGCTGTTTTTT
TRBJ1-2 | TRBV2 | NA | NA | CASVLASGYGSTF | TGTGCCAGCGTGTTGGCATCCGGGTACGGATCGACCTTC
TRBJ2-5 | TRBV5-4 | NA | NA | CASSLEHGETQYF | TGTGCCAGCAGCTTGGAGCACGGGGAGACCCAGTACTTC